A single sample is the source of the 15 T cell receptor beta chains below, sequenced in a study of immune evolution from preneoplasia to lung adenocarcinoma. Data came from immunoSEQ multiplex PCR; TCRdb stores just in-frame clones and leaves some out. This repertoire shows 3,000 to 4,500 clones, around 75% found once; its top ten account for around 19%. Specimen: FFPE minimally invasive lung adenocarcinoma tissue. These receptors came from a person between 55 and 80 years old with lung adenocarcinoma.

The chain uses TRBV7-9 and TRBJ2-1; no clear D. The CDR3 is 14 residues long. CDR1 and CDR2 from the germline V gene are SEHNR and FQNEAQ (reference sequence). Deletions cut 4 bases from V and 5 bases from J, with 12 bases between. CDR3 in amino acids: CASSYIPGDNEQFF. The CDR3, as DNA: TGTGCCAGCAGCTATATTCCCGGAGACAATGAGCAGTTCTTC.

The CDR3 loop reads CASSQDSAGAGSPLHF. DNA of the CDR3: TGTGCCAGCAGCCAAGATTCAGCGGGGGCGGGTTCACCCCTCCACTTT. V and J are TRBV14 and TRBJ1-6; weak D call: TRBD1 (6 bases). The CDR3 is 16 amino acids. Trimming cost V 0 bases and J 9 bases, with 15 bases left between them. Germline V gene sequence: CDR1 SGHDN, CDR2 FVKESK.

This chain links TRBV5-1 with TRBJ2-5, with 11 bases that match TRBD1. The ends lost 4 bases at V and 5 bases at J; junction bases unmatched: 7. Germline V gene data show CDR1 as SGHRS and CDR2 as YFSETQ. The CDR3 runs 15 residues. The CDR3 DNA reads as TGCGCCAGCAGCCCTGGGACAGGGGGTCGGGAGACCCAGTACTTC. This encodes CASSPGTGGRETQYF.

This clone was counted only a few times. The chain has TRBV4-3 and TRBJ2-3, with 12 bases identical to TRBD2. Germline CDR1 LGHNA, CDR2 YSLEER. The CDR3 spans 16 residues. The J segment lost 1 base and the V segment lost 1 base, leaving 0 bases of the junction unmatched. The CDR3 DNA follows: TGCGCCAGCAGCCAAGGACTAGCGGGGGGCACAGATACGCAGTATTTT. Translating gives CASSQGLAGGTDTQYF.

This chain links TRBV6-1 with TRBJ2-7, with a tentative D call TRBD2 (6 bases). Per the germline V gene, CDR1 is MNHNS and CDR2 is SASEGT. The CDR3 covers 14 residues. The V end was cut by 0 bases, the J end by 3 bases, with 9 bases between. CDR3 bases: TGTGCCAGCAGTGAAGCTGATAGCGGCTACGAGCAGTACTTC. Amino acids: CASSEADSGYEQYF.

Worth noting for this clone: This sample includes further DNA sequences coding for the same CDR3. This sequence joins TRBV6-6 and TRBJ2-7, with D perhaps TRBD1 or TRBD2 (6 bases each). In germline, CDR1 is MNHNY, CDR2 SVGAGI (reference sequence). Trimming took off 5 bases at V and 4 bases at J, with 15 bases between the two ends. This CDR3 has 14 amino acids. CDR3 sequence: CASSNTGRTYEQYF. For the CDR3, the DNA is TGTGCCAGCAGTAACACAGGGAGGACTTACGAGCAGTACTTC.

This chain connects TRBV18 to TRBJ2-7, with a possible D match to TRBD1 (6 bases). Germline V gives CDR1 KGHSH, CDR2 LQKENI. V lost 5 bases and J lost 3, with 8 bases in between. The CDR3 runs 12 residues. The CDR3 protein is CASSTRGYEQYF. In nucleotides, the CDR3 is TGTGCCAGCTCAACCAGGGGCTACGAGCAGTACTTC.

The J gene is TRBJ2-7, the V gene TRBV6-6; no firm D call. V was clipped by 0 bases and J by 7 bases, with 10 bases between them. The CDR3 extends over 13 amino acids. Looked up from germline, CDR1 is MNHNY and CDR2 is SVGAGI (reference sequence). CDR3 sequence: CASSYSGGREQYF. The CDR3 bases are TGTGCCAGCAGTTACTCTGGCGGCCGGGAGCAGTACTTC.

This chain links TRBV5-8 with TRBJ2-1, with a weak D call TRBD2 (6 bases). The V gene's germline CDR1 is SGHTS and CDR2 YDEGEE. V lost 1 base and J lost 4, with 12 bases in between. CDR3 length: 15 amino acids. CDR3 in DNA: TGTGCCAGCAGCTTGAGAGCCGGGACTTACAATGAGCAGTTCTTC. Its translation: CASSLRAGTYNEQFF.

The chain couples TRBV5-1 to TRBJ1-6; 9 nucleotides align to TRBD1. The CDR3 sequence is 14 residues long. CDR1 SGHRS and CDR2 YFSETQ come from the germline V gene. V lost 4 bases to trimming and J lost 8 bases; unmatched junction nucleotides: 4. The CDR3 coding sequence is TGCGCCAGCAGCGTGGGACAGGGTGATTCACCCCTCCACTTT. This translates into CASSVGQGDSPLHF.

This chain links TRBV7-2 with TRBJ2-2; D not resolved. V gave up 5 bases and J gave up 1 base, with 14 bases separating them. Germline V lookup: CDR1 SGHTA, CDR2 FQGNSA. The CDR3 has 16 amino acids. The CDR3 loop reads CASSIQSAGNTGELFF. DNA of the CDR3: TGTGCCAGCAGCATACAGAGCGCCGGGAACACCGGGGAGCTGTTTTTT.

Judged by abundance, this clone is large. The identical CDR3 is also encoded by other nucleotide sequences in the sample. This chain joins TRBV9 and TRBJ2-3; TRBD1 matches 9 bases. The CDR3 is 15 residues long. Trimming took 0 bases from V and 1 from J; bases not matched to a gene: 0. Germline CDR1 reads SGDLS; CDR2 reads YYNGEE. The CDR3 nucleotides are TGTGCCAGCAGCGTAGGGACAGGGGGCACAGATACGCAGTATTTT. Translation gives CASSVGTGGTDTQYF.

The chain carries TRBV7-9 and TRBJ2-1, with a tentative D call TRBD1 (6 bases). The CDR3 is 14 residues long. Germline-derived CDR1 and CDR2 are SEHNR and FQNEAQ (reference sequence). Trimming cost V 0 bases and J 9 bases, with 12 bases left between them. The CDR3 region has the DNA TGTGCCAGCAGCTTAGCGGGGGCCGGTAGTGAGCAGTTCTTC. This translates into CASSLAGAGSEQFF.

This chain joins TRBV6-5 and TRBJ2-7; 7 nucleotides agree with TRBD1. V was pared by 0 bases and J by 2 bases, with 4 bases of the junction left unmatched. Germline V gene sequence: CDR1 MNHEY, CDR2 SVGAGI. This CDR3 has 15 amino acids. CDR3 sequence: CASSYSGQGAYEQYF. CDR3 bases: TGTGCCAGCAGTTACTCGGGTCAGGGGGCCTACGAGCAGTACTTC.

The chain joins TRBV7-2 to TRBJ1-5; possible D gene TRBD1, 6 bases. CDR1 SGHTA and CDR2 FQGNSA come from the germline V gene. The V and J ends lost 5 bases and 3 bases respectively, with 11 bases between them. CDR3 length: 14 residues. The CDR3 nucleotides read TGTGCCAGCAGCCAACAGGGATTCAATCAGCCCCAGCATTTT. Its protein product is CASSQQGFNQPQHF.